The entry below gives a single T cell receptor (beta chain) sequence along with its context. Use of 60 Vbeta and 13 Jbeta primers characterized the PCR. Generated by immunoSEQ multiplex PCR, the TCRdb table keeps only in-frame clones and is missing some. The table records over 110,000 clones, approximately 78% of them present only once. The data are from a study of cytomegalovirus exposure and HLA in healthy donors. There are 14 residues in the CDR3. The junction had 9 bases not matched to a gene; V was cut back by 5 bases and J by 7 bases. The V gene's germline CDR1 is SNHLY and CDR2 FYNNEI. V and J are TRBV2 and TRBJ1-2, with 8 nucleotides matching TRBD1. This TCR derives from a woman aged 40-49 years in good health and CMV-seropositive. The sequenced sample was PBMCs. CDR3: CASSWTGTMGGYTF. CDR3 bases: TGTGCCAGCAGTTGGACAGGGACTATGGGTGGCTACACCTTC.